This record concerns one T cell receptor beta chain sequence. No antigen is known for it. The approximately 120-subject validation cohort, separate from the approximately 630-subject first cohort, included the donors. Profiled with immunoSEQ multiplex PCR; TCRdb holds only in-frame clones, not every one. The table has roughly 270,000 clones, 88% seen once. This specimen comes from a study of cytomegalovirus exposure and HLA in healthy donors. General study results and limits: In the roughly 130 validation repertoires, a later analysis found that first-cohort TCR clusters tended to co-occur. The study recorded 150 to 200 TCR beta chains that were cytomegalovirus-associated.

After removal of 5 bases from V and 2 bases from J, the junction contained 6 bases not matched to a gene. This CDR3 comprises 15 residues. CDR1 is SGHVS and CDR2 is FQNEAQ in the germline V gene. The chain joins TRBV7-8 to TRBJ2-3; 8 bases are shared with TRBD2. This TCR was sampled from a woman aged 18-29 years in good health and CMV-seronegative. The sequencing input was PBMCs. The CDR3 reads CASSARTSYTDTQYF. DNA of the CDR3: TGTGCCAGCAGCGCGAGGACTAGCTACACAGATACGCAGTATTTT. The whole variable domain, remainder taken from reference TRBV7-8 and TRBJ2-3, is GAGVSQSPRYKVAKRGQDVALRCDPISGHVSLFWYQQALGQGPEFLTYFQNEAQLDKSGLPSDRFFAERPEGSVSTLKIQRTQQEDSAVYLCASSARTSYTDTQYFGPGTRLTVL.